This T cell receptor (beta chain) comes out of a study of blood T cell repertoires in COVID-19. The germline CDR1 and CDR2 sequences are SGHRS and YFSETQ. The CDR3 is 13 amino acids. The V end was cut by 4 bases, the J end by 2 bases, with 9 bases between. This clone was found a few times. The data were produced by immunoSEQ multiplex PCR, yet TCRdb's version contains in-frame clones alone and is incomplete. The table records around 400,000 clones, 87% of them present only once. The sample consisted of peripheral blood. The sequence was obtained from an older woman with COVID-19, enrolled during active disease. The V gene is TRBV5-1, the J gene TRBJ2-5; D remains unclear. In DNA form, the CDR3 reads TGCGCCAGCAGCCTAACAGATCAAGAGACCCAGTACTTC. It translates to CASSLTDQETQYF. The full variable domain, its missing parts supplied by reference TRBV5-1 and TRBJ2-5, is KAGVTQTPRYLIKTRGQQVTLSCSPISGHRSVSWYQQTPGQGLQFLFEYFSETQRNKGNFPGRFSGRQFSNSRSEMNVSTLELGDSALYLCASSLTDQETQYFGPGTRLLVL.